A selection of T cell receptor beta chains follows, all from one sample in a study of cytomegalovirus exposure and HLA in healthy donors. TCRdb's copy holds only in-frame clones and misses some; the assay was immunoSEQ multiplex PCR. The repertoire holds some 170,000 clones, with roughly 86% as singletons. Source material: PBMCs. The receptors here all came from a man between 18 and 29 years old in good health and CMV-seropositive. The CDR3 runs from the conserved cysteine through the conserved F or W. The D gene is left open where the match is weak. Part of the rows lack a size; the others show once, few, many or a class for expanded clones.

D gene: TRBD1
V gene: TRBV12-5
clone size: few
J gene: TRBJ2-2
CDR3 DNA: TGTGCTAGTGGTTTGACAGGGGGCCCCGGGGAGCTGTTTTTT
CDR3 protein: CASGLTGGPGELFF

D gene: .
V gene: TRBV5-6
clone size: .
J gene: TRBJ2-1
CDR3 DNA: TGTGCCAGCAGCGCTCGGGTCGTGGAGCAGTTCTTC
CDR3 protein: CASSARVVEQFF

D gene: .
V gene: TRBV30
clone size: .
J gene: TRBJ1-4
CDR3 DNA: TGTGCCTGGAGTGTACGCCAGGGAGGGGAAAAACTGTTTTTT
CDR3 protein: CAWSVRQGGEKLFF

D gene: TRBD2
V gene: TRBV27
clone size: .
J gene: TRBJ2-1
CDR3 DNA: TGTGCCAGCAGTTTAGGTGGGACTAGGAAGAATGAGCAGTTCTTC
CDR3 protein: CASSLGGTRKNEQFF

D gene: TRBD1
V gene: TRBV28
clone size: .
J gene: TRBJ2-7
CDR3 DNA: TGTGCCAGCAGGAGACAGGGACCTTTGGAGCAGTACTTC
CDR3 protein: CASRRQGPLEQYF

D gene: TRBD2
V gene: TRBV7-9
clone size: .
J gene: TRBJ2-2
CDR3 DNA: TGTGCCAGCAGCATAGCCGGAGCGGGGGAATACACCGGGGAGCTGTTTTTT
CDR3 protein: CASSIAGAGEYTGELFF

D gene: TRBD1
V gene: TRBV19
clone size: .
J gene: TRBJ1-2
CDR3 DNA: TGTGCCAGTAGTAAGGCGACAGGGGGAAGTGGCTACACCTTC
CDR3 protein: CASSKATGGSGYTF

D gene: .
V gene: TRBV6-6
clone size: .
J gene: TRBJ2-7
CDR3 DNA: TGTGCCAGCAGTTACCTGGCTGTCTACGAGCAGTACTTC
CDR3 protein: CASSYLAVYEQYF

D gene: TRBD1
V gene: TRBV6-5
clone size: .
J gene: TRBJ1-5
CDR3 DNA: TGTGCCAGCAAGCTGGGGACAGGGGGGAGTCAGCCCCAGCATTTT
CDR3 protein: CASKLGTGGSQPQHF

D gene: .
V gene: TRBV21-1
clone size: .
J gene: TRBJ2-7
CDR3 DNA: TGTGCCAGCAGCAAAGGACAGGGTCCCTACGAGCAGTACTTC
CDR3 protein: CASSKGQGPYEQYF

D gene: .
V gene: TRBV4-3
clone size: .
J gene: TRBJ2-1
CDR3 DNA: TGCGCCAGCAGCCAAGAGGTCGGGAGCTCCTACAATGAGCAGTTCTTC
CDR3 protein: CASSQEVGSSYNEQFF

D gene: .
V gene: TRBV13
clone size: .
J gene: TRBJ2-1
CDR3 DNA: TGTGCCAGCAGCTCGCCTGGGCTTCAGCCCGGCAATGAGCAGTTCTTC
CDR3 protein: CASSSPGLQPGNEQFF

D gene: .
V gene: TRBV6-6
clone size: .
J gene: TRBJ1-1
CDR3 DNA: TGTGCCAGCAGTTACGCGCCCCAGGGGACTGAAGCTTTCTTT
CDR3 protein: CASSYAPQGTEAFF

D gene: .
V gene: TRBV30
clone size: .
J gene: TRBJ2-3
CDR3 DNA: TGTGCCTGGAGTGTAGTGGGGGGGGCAGTAGATACGCAGTATTTT
CDR3 protein: CAWSVVGGAVDTQYF

D gene: TRBD2
V gene: TRBV16
clone size: .
J gene: TRBJ2-7
CDR3 DNA: TGTGCCAGCAGCCAAAGCCTAGCGGGGACGGGGGAGCAGTACTTC
CDR3 protein: CASSQSLAGTGEQYF

D gene: .
V gene: TRBV27
clone size: .
J gene: TRBJ2-7
CDR3 DNA: TGTGCCAGCAGTTTGAAGGAGAGCTCCTACGAGCAGTACTTC
CDR3 protein: CASSLKESSYEQYF

D gene: .
V gene: TRBV7-9
clone size: few
J gene: TRBJ1-2
CDR3 DNA: TGTGCCAGCAGCTTAGAAGCCTCGGGGTATGGCTACACCTTC
CDR3 protein: CASSLEASGYGYTF

D gene: TRBD1
V gene: TRBV5-6
clone size: .
J gene: TRBJ1-1
CDR3 DNA: TGTGCCAGCAGCTTGGCAGGGGGTGAAGCTTTCTTT
CDR3 protein: CASSLAGGEAFF

D gene: .
V gene: TRBV28
clone size: .
J gene: TRBJ2-5
CDR3 DNA: TGTGCCAGCAGCAGACGGGGAGGGACCCAGTACTTC
CDR3 protein: CASSRRGGTQYF

D gene: .
V gene: TRBV18
clone size: .
J gene: TRBJ2-7
CDR3 DNA: TGTGCCAGCTCACCCCCGGACAACTACGAGCAGTACTTC
CDR3 protein: CASSPPDNYEQYF

D gene: TRBD2
V gene: TRBV19
clone size: .
J gene: TRBJ2-1
CDR3 DNA: TGTGCCAGTAGTCTCCTGGGAAGCGGGGGGGTTAATGAGCAGTTCTTC
CDR3 protein: CASSLLGSGGVNEQFF

D gene: .
V gene: TRBV18
clone size: few
J gene: TRBJ1-5
CDR3 DNA: TGTGCCAGCTCACCGAGGGACACCAATCAGCCCCAGCATTTT
CDR3 protein: CASSPRDTNQPQHF

D gene: TRBD1
V gene: TRBV18
clone size: .
J gene: TRBJ1-3
CDR3 DNA: TGTGCCAGCTCCGGACAGGGGCCAATCTCTGGAAACACCATATATTTT
CDR3 protein: CASSGQGPISGNTIYF

D gene: TRBD2
V gene: TRBV4-1
clone size: .
J gene: TRBJ2-7
CDR3 DNA: TGCGCCAGCAGCGCCCGACTAGCTTTAGGTGAGCAGTACTTC
CDR3 protein: CASSARLALGEQYF

D gene: TRBD2
V gene: TRBV5-6
clone size: .
J gene: TRBJ2-1
CDR3 DNA: TGTGCCAGCAGCTCGCGACTAGCCTACTACAATGAGCAGTTCTTC
CDR3 protein: CASSSRLAYYNEQFF

D gene: .
V gene: TRBV4-3
clone size: few
J gene: TRBJ1-2
CDR3 DNA: TGCGCCAGCAGCCAGGCGATGGGGGGTATCGATGGCTACACCTTC
CDR3 protein: CASSQAMGGIDGYTF

D gene: .
V gene: TRBV9
clone size: .
J gene: TRBJ2-1
CDR3 DNA: TGTGCCAGCAGCGTAGATAGCGTGGATGAGCAGTTCTTC
CDR3 protein: CASSVDSVDEQFF

D gene: .
V gene: TRBV29-1
clone size: .
J gene: TRBJ1-2
CDR3 DNA: TGCAGCGTCGAGTCGTACGGGATAAACTATGGCTACACCTTC
CDR3 protein: CSVESYGINYGYTF

D gene: .
V gene: TRBV28
clone size: once
J gene: TRBJ1-5
CDR3 DNA: TGTGCCAGCAGGGCACAGGGCCAGCCCCAGCATTTT
CDR3 protein: CASRAQGQPQHF

D gene: .
V gene: TRBV5-4
clone size: .
J gene: TRBJ2-1
CDR3 DNA: TGTGCCAGCGTTCCCCGGGGGTCCTACAATGAGCAGTTCTTC
CDR3 protein: CASVPRGSYNEQFF

D gene: .
V gene: TRBV4-1
clone size: .
J gene: TRBJ2-2
CDR3 DNA: TGCGCCAGCAGCCGACAGGACCGGGGTACCGGGGAGCTGTTTTTT
CDR3 protein: CASSRQDRGTGELFF

D gene: TRBD2
V gene: TRBV4-2
clone size: once
J gene: TRBJ2-1
CDR3 DNA: TGTGCCAGCAGCCAATGGGAACTAGCGGGAGGAGGTGAGCAGTTCTTC
CDR3 protein: CASSQWELAGGGEQFF

D gene: TRBD1
V gene: TRBV4-1
clone size: once
J gene: TRBJ2-2
CDR3 DNA: TGCGCCAGCAGCTCACCGGGACAGGGAACCGGGGAGCTGTTTTTT
CDR3 protein: CASSSPGQGTGELFF

D gene: .
V gene: TRBV5-6
clone size: .
J gene: TRBJ1-5
CDR3 DNA: TGTGCCAGCAGCTTCCATGACTGGAATAGCAATCAGCCCCAGCATTTT
CDR3 protein: CASSFHDWNSNQPQHF

D gene: .
V gene: TRBV7-6
clone size: .
J gene: TRBJ2-7
CDR3 DNA: TGTGCCAGCAGCTTTGAGGTTACCTACGAGCAGTACTTC
CDR3 protein: CASSFEVTYEQYF

D gene: TRBD1
V gene: TRBV6-7
clone size: few
J gene: TRBJ2-7
CDR3 DNA: TGTGCCAGCAGGCAGGGACAGGTCTCCTACGAGCAGTACTTC
CDR3 protein: CASRQGQVSYEQYF